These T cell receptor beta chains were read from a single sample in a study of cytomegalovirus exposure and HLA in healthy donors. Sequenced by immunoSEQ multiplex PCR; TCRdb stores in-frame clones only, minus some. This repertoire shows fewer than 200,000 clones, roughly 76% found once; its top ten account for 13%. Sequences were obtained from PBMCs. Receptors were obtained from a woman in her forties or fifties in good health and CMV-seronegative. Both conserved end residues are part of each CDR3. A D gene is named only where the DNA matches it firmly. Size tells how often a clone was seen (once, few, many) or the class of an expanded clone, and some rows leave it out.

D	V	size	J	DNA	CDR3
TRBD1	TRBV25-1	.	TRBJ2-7	TGTGCCAGCAGTGAAGCAGGGGGAACCTACGAGCAGTACTTC	CASSEAGGTYEQYF
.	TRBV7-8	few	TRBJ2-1	TGTGCCAGCAGCTTACAGGGGCAGGGTCGCAATGAGCAGTTCTTC	CASSLQGQGRNEQFF
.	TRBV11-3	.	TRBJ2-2	TGTGCCAGCAGCTCCCTGGGGGGATCTAACACCGGGGAGCTGTTTTTT	CASSSLGGSNTGELFF
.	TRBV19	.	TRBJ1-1	TGTGCCGGAATGGGGCGGCCAGTCGCTGAAGCTTTCTTT	CAGMGRPVAEAFF
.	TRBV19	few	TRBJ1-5	TGTGCCAGTAGTATGACAATCTACGGAGCGGGTTATCAGCCCCAGCATTTT	CASSMTIYGAGYQPQHF
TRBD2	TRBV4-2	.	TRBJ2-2	TGTGCCAGCAGCCAAGATCCCGCGGGAGGGGTCACCGGGGAGCTGTTTTTT	CASSQDPAGGVTGELFF
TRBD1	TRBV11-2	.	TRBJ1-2	TGTGCCAGCAGCTCCGGACAGGGGGCCAGTGGCTACACCTTC	CASSSGQGASGYTF
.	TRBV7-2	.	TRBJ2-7	TGTGCCAGCAGCTTACAGGCCTACGAGCAGTACTTC	CASSLQAYEQYF
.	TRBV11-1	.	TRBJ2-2	TGTGCCAGCAGCCCTTTGAGGAACACCGGGGAGCTGTTTTTT	CASSPLRNTGELFF
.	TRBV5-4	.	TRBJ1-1	TGTGCCAGCAGCCCGGGTCGTGGAGCTTTCTTT	CASSPGRGAFF
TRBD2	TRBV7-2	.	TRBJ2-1	TGTGCCAGCAGCCGTGAGCGGGGGGGCAGGGCTGAGCAGTTCTTC	CASSRERGGRAEQFF
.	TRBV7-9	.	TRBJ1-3	TGTGCCAGCAGCTTAGCGTTCGGTTCTGGAAACACCATATATTTT	CASSLAFGSGNTIYF
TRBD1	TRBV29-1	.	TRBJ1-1	TGCAGCGTCGGAACAGGGGTAGGGACTGAAGCTTTCTTT	CSVGTGVGTEAFF
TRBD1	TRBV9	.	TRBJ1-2	TGTGCCAGCAGCGTGCAGGGGGCCGGGGGCTACACCTTC	CASSVQGAGGYTF
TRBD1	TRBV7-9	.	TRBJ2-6	TGTGCCAGCAGCCGCGGACAGGGGGCTCTCTCTGGGGCCAACGTCCTGACTTTC	CASSRGQGALSGANVLTF
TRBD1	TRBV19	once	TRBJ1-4	TGTGCCAGTAGTCCTCCCGGACAGGGTCACGAAAAACTGTTTTTT	CASSPPGQGHEKLFF
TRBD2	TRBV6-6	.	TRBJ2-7	TGTGCCAGCAGTCCGCGGGGGTACGAGCAGTACTTC	CASSPRGYEQYF
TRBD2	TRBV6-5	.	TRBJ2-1	TGTGCCAGCAGCTCGGGACTAGCGGGAGGTGAGCAGTTCTTC	CASSSGLAGGEQFF
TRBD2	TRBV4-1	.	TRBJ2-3	TGCGCCAGCAGCCAACCTCTTGTCCGGACTAGTAAGTCAGATACGCAGTATTTT	CASSQPLVRTSKSDTQYF
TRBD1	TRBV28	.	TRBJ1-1	TGTGCCAGCAGCCCCACACTGTACAGGGGAGGCACTGAAGCTTTCTTT	CASSPTLYRGGTEAFF
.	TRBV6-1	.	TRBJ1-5	TGTGCCAGCAGTGGACAGGCCGGAGGAGGCAATCAGCCCCAGCATTTT	CASSGQAGGGNQPQHF
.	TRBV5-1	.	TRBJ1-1	TGCGCCAGCAGCTTCCAGTCGGAGACTGAAGCTTTCTTT	CASSFQSETEAFF